A selection of T cell receptor beta chains follows, all from one sample in a study of long-term antiretroviral therapy in people with HIV. Generated by immunoSEQ multiplex PCR, the TCRdb table keeps only in-frame clones and is missing some. The repertoire holds 29,000 or so clones, with about 94% as singletons. The specimen was unsorted PBMCs, collected more than 7.3 years after starting antiretroviral therapy. These receptors all come from a man aged 50 to 60 with HIV. Both conserved end residues are trimmed from each CDR3.

V,J,CDR3
TRBV7-6,TRBJ2-7,ASSLVTGDGEQY
TRBV30,TRBJ2-7,AWSGSGNKQY
TRBV6-1,TRBJ2-3,ASSETSGGATDTQY
TRBV11-2,TRBJ2-3,ASSFGQASTDTQY
TRBV6-6,TRBJ1-1,ASTRGRPDTEAF
TRBV27,TRBJ1-6,ASRLSGGHSPLH
TRBV6-5,TRBJ2-7,ASSYSIGGHEQY
TRBV12-5,TRBJ2-1,ASARDRTNEQF
TRBV2,TRBJ2-3,ASRGFRGEVDTQY
TRBV30,TRBJ1-6,AWRTGGGSAPLH
TRBV11-2,TRBJ2-1,ASSLWSGTYNEQF
TRBV4-1,TRBJ2-7,ASSQDAGGTPYEQY
TRBV2,TRBJ2-7,ASSGGQGSLYEQY
TRBV2,TRBJ2-6,ASSGGPVDMEANVLT
TRBV5-1,TRBJ1-2,ASRRGDPGANYGYT
TRBV5-3,TRBJ2-7,ARSLDRGPLPLILEQY
TRBV28,TRBJ2-3,ASSFSQGADTQY
TRBV28,TRBJ1-6,ASSFPPIGRVGSPLH
TRBV7-2,TRBJ1-5,ASSLGGGGYQPQH
TRBV19,TRBJ1-1,ASSIGTGSEAF
TRBV19,TRBJ2-7,ASQPLAGDVYEQY
TRBV5-1,TRBJ2-3,ASSLKREKSTDTQY
TRBV19,TRBJ1-6,ASSWGGHSPLH
TRBV19,TRBJ2-6,ASSDTAGANVLT
TRBV7-3,TRBJ1-1,ASSSTLKSEAF
TRBV7-2,TRBJ1-3,ASSFRGNTIY
TRBV5-5,TRBJ1-5,ASSLKGVGSNQPQH
TRBV20-1,TRBJ1-2,SASAPGGYT
TRBV5-6,TRBJ1-3,ASAVVGDSGNTIY
TRBV27,TRBJ2-7,ASSRQGSEQY
TRBV5-6,TRBJ2-3,ASSSGPVASTTDTQY
TRBV4-2,TRBJ2-5,ASSQEGGPQETQY
TRBV6-1,TRBJ2-7,ASRLAGAYEQY